The rows below give T cell receptor beta chains drawn from one sample of a study of blood T cell repertoires in COVID-19. TCRdb's copy holds only in-frame clones and misses some; the assay was immunoSEQ multiplex PCR. This table has 200,000 to 300,000 clones, about four fifths appearing once. The sequenced material came from peripheral blood. Receptors were obtained from a woman of 80 years or more with acute or convalescent COVID-19. Both conserved end residues are part of each CDR3. A D gene is named only where the DNA matches it firmly. Only part of the rows carry a size: once, few, many, or a class if the clone is expanded.

>TRBJ1-4|17|TRBV28|-|-
TGTGCCAGCAGTCCTACCCTAACAGGTCGGAGAAATGAAAAACTGTTTTTT
CASSPTLTGRRNEKLFF
>TRBJ1-4|14|TRBV3-1/TRBV3-2|few|TRBD1
TGTGCCAGCAGCCCCAGGGGGACTCGGGAAAAACTGTTTTTT
CASSPRGTREKLFF
>TRBJ1-1|14|TRBV5-1|-|-
TGCGCCAGCAGCTTGAATTCAGGGAACACTGAAGCTTTCTTT
CASSLNSGNTEAFF
>TRBJ1-1|13|TRBV10-3|-|-
TGTGCCATCACTGGGGGGGGTAACACTGAAGCTTTCTTT
CAITGGGNTEAFF
>TRBJ1-3|19|TRBV4-1|-|TRBD1
TGCGCCAGCAGCCAAGCGATCGACAGGGGGCGATTCTCTGGAAACACCATATATTTT
CASSQAIDRGRFSGNTIYF
>TRBJ1-2|16|TRBV6-5|-|-
TGTGCCAGCAGTTCTTTAACCGGGACAAACTTCTATGGCTACACCTTC
CASSSLTGTNFYGYTF
>TRBJ2-7|14|TRBV27|-|TRBD2
TGTGCCAGCAGTTTACTAGCGGGGGGGTACGAGCAGTACTTC
CASSLLAGGYEQYF
>TRBJ2-5|13|TRBV2|-|-
TGTGCCAGCAGTGGGGGCAGGGAAGAGACCCAGTACTTC
CASSGGREETQYF
>TRBJ1-3|16|TRBV14|-|TRBD1
TGTGCCAGCAGCATGCACCAGGGGGCCTCTGGAAACACCATATATTTT
CASSMHQGASGNTIYF
>TRBJ1-2|12|TRBV6-5|-|-
TGTGCCAGCCTCGACGGGGGGTATGGCTACACCTTC
CASLDGGYGYTF
>TRBJ1-4|15|TRBV5-1|-|-
TGCGCCAGCAGCCCCACCCGACAGAATAATGAAAAACTGTTTTTT
CASSPTRQNNEKLFF
>TRBJ2-7|13|TRBV2|-|TRBD2
TGTGCCAGCAGGGGGGGGTCCCTGGCTGAGCAGTACTTC
CASRGGSLAEQYF